These T cell receptor beta chains were read from a single sample in a study of molecular identifiers for immune sequencing clone quantification. MiXCR was run by TCRdb on the PCR reads, yielding one entry per CDR3 protein. The sample has around 480,000 distinct CDR3 sequences; around 23% are singletons. Sequenced material: naive CD8+ T cells from blood, with Jurkat cell RNA spiked in. The receptors come from a human donor in good health. Some libraries in this study had Jurkat cell RNA spiked in. Both conserved end residues are part of each CDR3. D genes are given only for firm matches. Size tells how often a clone was seen (once, few, many) or the class of an expanded clone, and some rows leave it out.

J: TRBJ1-1; V: TRBV4-3; size: few; D: NA; DNA: TGCGCCAGCAGCCTTGACTACGGGAGCACTGAAGCTTTCTTT; CDR3: CASSLDYGSTEAFF
J: TRBJ1-1; V: TRBV7-2; size: many; D: NA; DNA: TGTGCCAGCAGCTTAGGGGGGACAAATGAAGCTTTCTTT; CDR3: CASSLGGTNEAFF
J: TRBJ2-7; V: TRBV20-1; size: few; D: TRBD2; DNA: TGCAGTGCTCCTTTTATAGGGACTAGCGGGAGCTCCTACGAGCAGTACTTC; CDR3: CSAPFIGTSGSSYEQYF
J: TRBJ2-1; V: TRBV7-9; size: many; D: NA; DNA: TGTGCCAGCAGCTCTACCGAGTGGAGCTCCTACAATGAGCAGTTCTTC; CDR3: CASSSTEWSSYNEQFF
J: TRBJ2-3; V: TRBV29-1; size: many; D: TRBD2; DNA: TGCAGCGCGTCCGAACCCCGGACTAGCCTAATTGGGGATACGCAGTATTTT; CDR3: CSASEPRTSLIGDTQYF
J: TRBJ2-3; V: TRBV12-3/TRBV12-4; size: few; D: NA; DNA: TGTGCCAGCAGTCCACGGGGGCCAGATACGCAGTATTTT; CDR3: CASSPRGPDTQYF
J: TRBJ2-6; V: TRBV7-9; size: NA; D: NA; DNA: TGTGCCAGCAGCGAACTACAGGGTCCCGGGGCCAACGTCCTGACTTTC; CDR3: CASSELQGPGANVLTF
J: TRBJ2-7; V: TRBV27; size: NA; D: NA; DNA: TGTGCCAGCAGTTTTGCCGGCGGGAATGGGTACGAGCAGTACTTC; CDR3: CASSFAGGNGYEQYF
J: TRBJ2-3; V: TRBV28; size: NA; D: NA; DNA: TGTGCCAGCAGTTTAACAGGGAGACGGACAGATACGCAGTATTTT; CDR3: CASSLTGRRTDTQYF
J: TRBJ2-3; V: TRBV13; size: many; D: TRBD2; DNA: TGTGCCAGCAGCTCGCCCCGGGACTACCCAGATACGCAGTATTTT; CDR3: CASSSPRDYPDTQYF
J: TRBJ1-1; V: TRBV27; size: few; D: TRBD1; DNA: TGTGCCAGCAGTTTCAGGGGGCCGGACACTGAAGCTTTCTTT; CDR3: CASSFRGPDTEAFF
J: TRBJ2-7; V: TRBV7-6; size: few; D: NA; DNA: TGTGCCAGCAGCTTAGGGGCCGGGGTTGCCTACGAGCAGTACTTC; CDR3: CASSLGAGVAYEQYF
J: TRBJ2-3; V: TRBV15; size: NA; D: TRBD2; DNA: TGTGCCACCACCACCTCGAGACTAGCGGGTAACCCAGATACGCAGTATTTT; CDR3: CATTTSRLAGNPDTQYF
J: TRBJ2-1; V: TRBV2; size: many; D: TRBD2; DNA: TGTGCCGCGGGAGAACGCGCCTACAATGAGCAGTTCTTC; CDR3: CAAGERAYNEQFF
J: TRBJ2-6; V: TRBV11-2; size: once; D: TRBD1; DNA: TGTGCCAGCAGCCTCCTGGCCGGGACAGAGGGCTCTGGGGCCAACGTCCTGACTTTC; CDR3: CASSLLAGTEGSGANVLTF
J: TRBJ1-1; V: TRBV9; size: few; D: NA; DNA: TGTGCCAGCAGCGTAGTACTGGGTTCTGAAGCTTTCTTT; CDR3: CASSVVLGSEAFF
J: TRBJ2-1; V: TRBV7-9; size: NA; D: TRBD2; DNA: TGTGCCAGCAGCTTGGTCCTAGCGGGAGCTTACAATGAGCAGTTCTTC; CDR3: CASSLVLAGAYNEQFF